This T cell receptor (beta chain) emerged from a study of cytomegalovirus exposure and HLA in healthy donors. Study-wide results and caveats: In vitro assays verified that three CMV-associated chains recognized CMV antigens specifically.

Per the germline V gene, CDR1 is SGHTS and CDR2 is YDEGEE. The CDR3 loop spans 14 amino acids. The germline V and J ends were trimmed by 4 bases and 1 base, with 12 bases remaining between them. Of note for this clone: The antigen remains unidentified.

The study ran its PCR with 60 Vbeta and 13 Jbeta primers. Sequenced by immunoSEQ multiplex PCR; TCRdb stores in-frame clones only, minus some. The sample lists 110,000 to 150,000 clones, around 80% seen once, with approximately 9.7% in the top ten. The sequence was collected from a woman aged 55 to 70 in good health and CMV-seropositive. The chain uses TRBV5-8 and TRBJ2-7; maybe TRBD2 (7 bases). Sequences were obtained from PBMCs. This CDR3 reads CASSREGGSYEQYF. CDR3 DNA sequence: TGTGCCAGCAGCAGGGAGGGGGGATCCTACGAGCAGTACTTC.